This TCR beta chain was identified during a study of CD4 T cells in relation to SARS-CoV-2 and coronaviruses. Before the COVID-19 pandemic, during about 2011-2019, CD4+ T cells were taken from unexposed donors. After around nine days of culture, CD4+ T cells were isolated. The CDR3 sequence is 17 residues long. Germline CDR1 is LGHNA and CDR2 is YNFKEQ. The V segment lost 2 bases and the J segment 7 bases; nucleotides outside the gene matches: 14. TCRdb's copy holds only in-frame clones and misses some; the assay was immunoSEQ multiplex PCR. The sample shows about 24,000 clones, around 67% of them seen only once. About this clone itself: Its antigen is not identified.

Sequencing used CD4+ T cells from PBMCs, cultured in vitro. The genes are TRBV4-2 and TRBJ1-2; 9 positions match TRBD1. The receptor was isolated from a human donor in good health. The CDR3 reads CASSQNVGTGINVGYTF. The CDR3 DNA sequence: TGTGCCAGCAGCCAAAACGTGGGGACAGGGATCAATGTTGGCTACACCTTC.